These 11 T cell receptor beta chains originate from one sample sequenced in a study of cytomegalovirus exposure and HLA in healthy donors. With 60 Vbeta and 13 Jbeta primers, the PCR was carried out. Assay: immunoSEQ multiplex PCR; the TCRdb copy retains only in-frame clones and omits some. This sample has some 140,000 clones, with around 63% found just once. Sequencing input: PBMCs. The receptors stem from a human donor in good health.

The chain is built from TRBV11-3 and TRBJ2-1; tentatively, D is TRBD2 (6 bases). The V gene lost 5 bases and the J gene lost 0 bases, with 14 bases spanning the gap. Germline CDR1 and CDR2: SGHNT and YENEEA. The CDR3 has 16 residues. In DNA form, the CDR3 reads TGTGCCAGCAGCCGCGGCGGAGGGAGCTCCTACAATGAGCAGTTCTTC. Protein product: CASSRGGGSSYNEQFF.

This chain links TRBV7-9 with TRBJ2-2; D is possibly TRBD2 (5 bases). The ends were cut back, 0 bases at V and 4 bases at J, with 12 bases in the middle. The CDR3 is 16 amino acids. Germline V gene data show CDR1 as SEHNR and CDR2 as FQNEAQ (reference sequence). The CDR3 sequence: CASSLAGIFVTGELFF. The DNA for the CDR3 is TGTGCCAGCAGCTTAGCCGGGATATTCGTCACCGGGGAGCTGTTTTTT.

A few counts support this clone. The chain has TRBV5-8 and TRBJ1-1; D remains ambiguous. The CDR3 extends over 12 amino acids. The germline V gene has CDR1 SGHTS and CDR2 YDEGEE. Trimming removed 6 bases at V and 3 bases at J, with 9 bases between. This CDR3 is CASTRRDTEAFF. CDR3 coding DNA: TGTGCCAGCACCAGACGGGACACTGAAGCTTTCTTT.

The chain has TRBV29-1 and TRBJ2-5, with D possibly being TRBD2 (6 bases). The CDR3 is made up of 16 amino acids. V lost 6 bases to trimming and J lost 0 bases, with 20 bases between them. Germline CDR1 reads SQVTM; CDR2 reads ANQGSEA. CDR3 sequence: CSVLPGTGPHQETQYF. CDR3 nucleotides: TGCAGCGTGCTTCCCGGGACTGGACCACACCAAGAGACCCAGTACTTC.

This chain links TRBV5-4 with TRBJ2-1; 8 nucleotides agree with TRBD2. CDR3 size: 14 residues. The J segment lost 4 bases and the V segment lost 4 bases, leaving 4 bases of the junction unmatched. Germline CDR1 is SGHNT and CDR2 is YYREEE (reference sequence). The CDR3 DNA follows: TGTGCCAGCAGCGATAGCGGGAAGTACAATGAGCAGTTCTTC. It specifies CASSDSGKYNEQFF.

This clone has only a few counts. The chain is built from TRBV19 and TRBJ1-4; 7 nucleotides match TRBD1. Germline lookup yields CDR1 LNHDA and CDR2 SQIVND (reference sequence). Losses at the gene ends were 4 bases for V and 12 bases for J; bases not matched to a gene: 5. This CDR3 region has 12 residues. The CDR3 bases are TGTGCCAGTAGTAGAGGGGGGACAGAACTGTTTTTT. This codes for CASSRGGTELFF.

This chain joins TRBV2 and TRBJ2-1; 12 bases fit TRBD2. V was clipped by 4 bases and J by 12 bases; unmatched bases: 13. CDR3 length: 16 amino acids. Germline assignment: CDR1 SNHLY and CDR2 FYNNEI. CDR3 protein: CASSGASGRALGGQFF. CDR3 sequence (DNA): TGTGCCAGCAGTGGGGCTAGCGGGAGGGCCTTAGGTGGGCAGTTCTTC.

This chain joins TRBV15 and TRBJ1-6, with 7 bases aligning to TRBD1. The CDR3 sequence is 14 residues long. Germline CDR1 reads LNHNV; CDR2 reads YYDKDF (reference sequence). Losses at the gene ends were 4 bases for V and 7 bases for J; bases not matched to a gene: 4. CDR3 sequence: CATSKRQGNSPLHF. CDR3 coding DNA: TGTGCCACCAGCAAACGACAGGGAAATTCACCCCTCCACTTT.

V and J are TRBV4-1 and TRBJ2-5, with D perhaps TRBD2 (6 bases). CDR1 is MGHRA and CDR2 is YSYEKL in the germline V gene. Trimming removed 4 bases from V and 4 bases from J, with 13 bases in between. CDR3 length equals 14 residues. This CDR3 is CASSPRDGRETQYF. Written as DNA, the CDR3 is TGCGCCAGCAGCCCCCGGGACGGGAGAGAGACCCAGTACTTC.

This clone was seen only a few times. The chain carries TRBV7-9 and TRBJ1-5; 8 bases line up with TRBD1. Germline-derived CDR1 and CDR2 are SEHNR and FQNEAQ (reference sequence). The V and J ends lost 5 bases and 2 bases, in that order; junction bases with no gene match: 2. This CDR3 is built from 14 residues. CDR3 in amino acids: CASSPDRGNQPQHF. In DNA form, the CDR3 reads TGTGCCAGCAGCCCGGACAGGGGCAATCAGCCCCAGCATTTT. Full variable domain (missing parts from reference TRBV7-9 and TRBJ1-5): DTGVSQNPRHKITKRGQNVTFRCDPISEHNRLYWYRQTLGQGPEFLTYFQNEAQLEKSRLLSDRFSAERPKGSFSTLEIQRTEQGDSAMYLCASSPDRGNQPQHFGDGTRLSIL.

This chain connects TRBV28 to TRBJ1-5; D is ambiguous. CDR3 length: 16 residues. Germline CDR1 is MDHEN and CDR2 is SYDVKM. Deletions cut 3 bases from V and 3 bases from J, with 15 bases between. The CDR3 DNA follows: TGTGCCAGCAGTTTTAATTCCGCGGGTAACAATCAGCCCCAGCATTTT. Amino acids: CASSFNSAGNNQPQHF.